The 13 T cell receptor beta chains below come from one sample, sequenced in a study of OX40 agonist ivuxolimab in advanced cancers. The table came from immunoSEQ multiplex PCR; TCRdb's copy has only in-frame clones and leaves some out. The sample lists 100,000 to 120,000 clones, around 93% seen once, with approximately 0.69% in the top ten. Source: CD4+ or CD8+ T cells sorted from blood, taken in a trial of the OX40 agonist ivuxolimab. These TCRs come from an adult with an advanced solid tumor such as melanoma, head and neck, liver or kidney cancer.

This rearrangement joins TRBV21-1 to TRBJ2-7. TRBV21-1 is reported as a pseudogene. The CDR3 length is 15 residues. CDR3 sequence (DNA): TGTGCCAGCAGCAAACGTACGGGGGCGCGTTACGAGCAGTACTTC. Protein sequence: CASSKRTGARYEQYF.

This chain joins TRBV7-3 and TRBJ2-3, with 11 bases aligning to TRBD2. Germline CDR1 SGHTA, CDR2 FQGTGA. The CDR3 is 17 residues long. V lost 2 bases, J lost 0 bases, and 4 bases stayed unmatched. CDR3 residues: CASSLLTSGTSTDTQYF. The CDR3 region has the DNA TGTGCCAGCAGCTTATTGACTAGCGGGACTAGCACAGATACGCAGTATTTT. Complete variable domain (other parts from reference TRBV7-3 and TRBJ2-3): GAGVSQTPSNKVTEKGKYVELRCDPISGHTALYWYRQSLGQGPEFLIYFQGTGAADDSGLPNDRFFAVRPEGSVSTLKIQRTERGDSAVYLCASSLLTSGTSTDTQYFGPGTRLTVL.

The chain links TRBV27 to TRBJ1-4; the D is unclear. This CDR3 comprises 13 residues. Germline lookup yields CDR1 MNHEY and CDR2 SMNVEV (reference sequence). V shed 4 bases and J shed 8 bases, with 11 bases lying between them. The CDR3 DNA sequence: TGTGCCAGCAGTTACAAAGGTCCGGAAAAACTGTTTTTT. Its protein is CASSYKGPEKLFF.

This chain uses TRBV7-2 with TRBJ1-4; TRBD1 aligns across 11 bases. The CDR3 loop spans 14 amino acids. V lost 3 bases and J lost 8; bases outside the gene matches: 2. Germline assignment: CDR1 SGHTA and CDR2 FQGNSA. The CDR3 loop is CASSLDRGQEKLFF. CDR3 coding DNA: TGTGCCAGCAGCTTGGACAGGGGGCAGGAAAAACTGTTTTTT.

This clone came up a few times. This chain connects TRBV5-1 to TRBJ2-7; weak D call: TRBD2 (7 bases). This CDR3 is 16 amino acids long. Germline lookup yields CDR1 SGHRS and CDR2 YFSETQ. Trimming took 7 bases from V and 4 from J, leaving 24 bases between them. The CDR3 here is CASGGGGLGPDYEQYF. DNA of the CDR3: TGCGCCAGCGGGGGCGGGGGCCTCGGGCCCGATTACGAGCAGTACTTC.

This chain links TRBV6-1 with TRBJ1-1, with D maybe TRBD1 (5 bases). With 10 bases removed from V and 5 bases from J, the gap between germline ends came to 17 bases. Germline CDR1 and CDR2: MNHNS and SASEGT. CDR3 length equals 13 residues. CDR3 loop: CANMGPIGTEAFF. In DNA, the CDR3 is TGTGCCAACATGGGGCCTATTGGTACTGAAGCTTTCTTT.

J is TRBJ1-6 and V is TRBV5-1; TRBD1 matches 7 bases. The V segment lost 2 bases and the J segment 7 bases; nucleotides outside the gene matches: 6. This CDR3 is built from 15 residues. Germline-derived CDR1 and CDR2 are SGHRS and YFSETQ. CDR3 residues: CASSLSGQPNSPLHF. CDR3 DNA sequence: TGCGCCAGCAGCTTATCGGGACAGCCCAATTCACCCCTCCACTTT.

This chain joins TRBV30 and TRBJ1-4, with 10 bases that match TRBD1. The CDR3 runs to 13 residues. The V segment lost 5 bases and the J segment 6 bases; nucleotides outside the gene matches: 3. Per germline, CDR1 GTSNPN and CDR2 SVGIG (reference sequence). Here the CDR3 reads CAWAGTGDEKLFF. DNA of the CDR3: TGTGCCTGGGCCGGGACAGGGGATGAAAAACTGTTTTTT.

CDR3 in amino acids: CASSYTGPEGYGYTF. The CDR3 DNA reads as TGTGCCAGCAGTTACACGGGTCCCGAGGGCTATGGCTACACCTTC. This sequence joins TRBV6-5 and TRBJ1-2, with D uncertain. V was pared by 2 bases and J by 4 bases, with 14 bases between. The length of the CDR3 is 15 residues. Germline V gene data show CDR1 as MNHEY and CDR2 as SVGAGI.

The chain is built from TRBV10-3 and TRBJ2-2, with 10 bases aligning to TRBD2. This CDR3 contains 17 residues. Per germline, CDR1 ENHRY and CDR2 SYGVKD. V lost 4 bases and J lost 0; bases outside the gene matches: 5. This CDR3 reads CAISGASGGSNTGELFF. CDR3 DNA sequence: TGTGCCATCAGTGGAGCTAGCGGGGGTTCGAACACCGGGGAGCTGTTTTTT.

This sequence joins TRBV9 and TRBJ2-7; TRBD1 is a possible D gene (6 bases). V lost 0 bases to trimming and J lost 5 bases, with 12 bases between them. Germline-derived CDR1 and CDR2 are SGDLS and YYNGEE. The CDR3 totals 14 residues. The CDR3 DNA reads TGTGCCAGCAGCGTAGTGGGGGCATCTCACGAGCAGTACTTC. As protein: CASSVVGASHEQYF.

The chain employs TRBV25-1 and TRBJ2-7; TRBD2 is a possible D gene (6 bases). CDR3 length equals 12 residues. CDR1 is MGHDK and CDR2 is SYGVNS in the germline V gene. V gave up 8 bases and J gave up 4 bases, with 12 bases separating them. CDR3 DNA: TGTGCCAGCGGGAGGCTCCCTTACGAGCAGTACTTC. It yields the protein CASGRLPYEQYF.

The chain combines TRBV7-2 with TRBJ2-7; D is ambiguous. The CDR3 loop spans 11 amino acids. From germline, CDR1 is SGHTA and CDR2 FQGNSA. V was clipped by 5 bases and J by 6 bases, with 8 bases between them. The CDR3 here is CASSGLAEQYF. The CDR3, as DNA: TGTGCCAGCAGCGGGCTGGCCGAGCAGTACTTC.